This is a list of T cell receptor beta chains from one sample in a study of shared clonotypes between healthy human individuals. Profiled with immunoSEQ multiplex PCR; TCRdb holds only in-frame clones, not every one. The table includes under 2,500,000 clones, approximately 94% detected once. The sequenced material came from naive CD4+ T cells sorted from blood. The receptors stem from a man younger than 30 in good health. The CDR3 runs from the conserved cysteine through the conserved F or W. The order of the fields is V gene, clone size, J gene, D gene, CDR3 protein, CDR3 DNA. The D gene is left open where the match is weak. Part of the rows lack a size; the others show once, few, many or a class for expanded clones.

v_call: TRBV4-3
clone_size: -
j_call: TRBJ1-1
d_call: -
cdr3_aa: CASSRLVGNTEAFF
cdr3_nt: TGCGCCAGCAGCCGACTCGTCGGGAACACTGAAGCTTTCTTT

v_call: TRBV14
clone_size: once
j_call: TRBJ1-2
d_call: TRBD1
cdr3_aa: CASSPSGQGGGYTF
cdr3_nt: TGTGCCAGCAGCCCTAGTGGACAGGGCGGTGGCTACACCTTC

v_call: TRBV6-5
clone_size: -
j_call: TRBJ2-1
d_call: -
cdr3_aa: CASSYGLIPQYNEQFF
cdr3_nt: TGTGCCAGCAGTTACGGCTTAATACCCCAATACAATGAGCAGTTCTTC

v_call: TRBV18
clone_size: once
j_call: TRBJ2-5
d_call: TRBD2
cdr3_aa: CASSPPNLLAGGKETQYF
cdr3_nt: TGTGCCAGCTCACCACCTAACCTGCTAGCGGGAGGGAAGGAGACCCAGTACTTC

v_call: TRBV28
clone_size: -
j_call: TRBJ2-7
d_call: TRBD2
cdr3_aa: CASSLERGAYEQYF
cdr3_nt: TGTGCCAGCAGTTTGGAGCGGGGGGCTTACGAGCAGTACTTC

v_call: TRBV7-9
clone_size: -
j_call: TRBJ2-2
d_call: -
cdr3_aa: CASSPQGGRFAGELFF
cdr3_nt: TGTGCCAGCAGCCCTCAGGGTGGACGATTTGCCGGGGAGCTGTTTTTT

v_call: TRBV7-9
clone_size: -
j_call: TRBJ2-3
d_call: -
cdr3_aa: CASSPRERGLTDTQYF
cdr3_nt: TGTGCCAGCAGCCCCCGCGAACGGGGATTGACAGATACGCAGTATTTT

v_call: TRBV10-3
clone_size: -
j_call: TRBJ1-5
d_call: -
cdr3_aa: CAISESTGRNQPQHF
cdr3_nt: TGTGCCATCAGTGAGTCAACAGGGCGCAATCAGCCCCAGCATTTT

v_call: TRBV7-9
clone_size: -
j_call: TRBJ1-2
d_call: TRBD1
cdr3_aa: CASRLTGGADYGYTF
cdr3_nt: TGTGCCAGCAGACTCACAGGGGGCGCGGACTATGGCTACACCTTC

v_call: TRBV18
clone_size: -
j_call: TRBJ2-7
d_call: -
cdr3_aa: CASSPLGSGSYEQYF
cdr3_nt: TGTGCCAGCTCACCATTGGGTAGCGGCTCCTACGAGCAGTACTTC

v_call: TRBV27
clone_size: -
j_call: TRBJ2-7
d_call: TRBD1
cdr3_aa: CASSRYPGQGSYEQYF
cdr3_nt: TGTGCCAGCAGTAGATACCCGGGACAGGGCTCCTACGAGCAGTACTTC

v_call: TRBV6-5
clone_size: once
j_call: TRBJ2-7
d_call: -
cdr3_aa: CASTPRGSYEQYF
cdr3_nt: TGTGCCAGCACTCCCAGAGGGTCCTACGAGCAGTACTTC

v_call: TRBV18
clone_size: -
j_call: TRBJ1-4
d_call: -
cdr3_aa: CASSPRGGSNEKLFF
cdr3_nt: TGTGCCAGCTCACCCAGGGGAGGATCTAATGAAAAACTGTTTTTT

v_call: TRBV15
clone_size: -
j_call: TRBJ2-2
d_call: TRBD1
cdr3_aa: CATSRNRGSVGGELFF
cdr3_nt: TGTGCCACCAGCAGGAACAGGGGAAGTGTAGGCGGGGAGCTGTTTTTT

v_call: TRBV6-6
clone_size: -
j_call: TRBJ2-5
d_call: -
cdr3_aa: CASSGPRGETQYF
cdr3_nt: TGTGCCAGCAGTGGACCCCGGGGGGAGACCCAGTACTTC

v_call: TRBV6-5
clone_size: -
j_call: TRBJ1-1
d_call: -
cdr3_aa: CASSYSRGIGTEAFF
cdr3_nt: TGTGCCAGCAGTTACTCGCGGGGGATAGGCACTGAAGCTTTCTTT

v_call: TRBV2
clone_size: -
j_call: TRBJ2-7
d_call: TRBD2
cdr3_aa: CASKRESDEQYF
cdr3_nt: TGTGCCAGCAAGCGGGAGTCGGACGAGCAGTACTTC

v_call: TRBV6-5
clone_size: -
j_call: TRBJ2-2
d_call: -
cdr3_aa: CASSSGTWNTGELFF
cdr3_nt: TGTGCCAGCAGTTCCGGGACATGGAACACCGGGGAGCTGTTTTTT

v_call: TRBV28
clone_size: -
j_call: TRBJ1-4
d_call: -
cdr3_aa: CASSFGWQVDEKLFF
cdr3_nt: TGTGCCAGCAGTTTCGGGTGGCAGGTGGATGAAAAACTGTTTTTT

v_call: TRBV6-5
clone_size: -
j_call: TRBJ2-1
d_call: TRBD1
cdr3_aa: CASSYDRGPDNEQFF
cdr3_nt: TGTGCCAGCAGTTACGACAGGGGGCCTGACAATGAGCAGTTCTTC

v_call: TRBV19
clone_size: -
j_call: TRBJ1-6
d_call: TRBD1
cdr3_aa: CASTITGGNSPLHF
cdr3_nt: TGTGCCAGTACTATCACAGGGGGAAATTCACCCCTCCACTTT

v_call: TRBV2
clone_size: -
j_call: TRBJ2-7
d_call: -
cdr3_aa: CASRGDHGLYEQYF
cdr3_nt: TGTGCCAGCAGGGGAGACCACGGACTTTACGAGCAGTACTTC

v_call: TRBV7-2
clone_size: -
j_call: TRBJ2-7
d_call: -
cdr3_aa: CASSLERIGEQYF
cdr3_nt: TGTGCCAGCAGCTTAGAAAGGATTGGGGAGCAGTACTTC

v_call: TRBV6-5
clone_size: -
j_call: TRBJ2-7
d_call: -
cdr3_aa: CASSYDGISSYEQYF
cdr3_nt: TGTGCCAGCAGTTACGACGGGATTTCGTCCTACGAGCAGTACTTC

v_call: TRBV30
clone_size: -
j_call: TRBJ1-2
d_call: TRBD1
cdr3_aa: CAWNLDRSRGYTF
cdr3_nt: TGTGCCTGGAATCTGGACAGGTCTCGTGGCTACACCTTC

v_call: TRBV30
clone_size: -
j_call: TRBJ2-3
d_call: TRBD2
cdr3_aa: CAWSSHRTSGSGDTQYF
cdr3_nt: TGTGCCTGGAGTTCCCATAGGACTAGCGGGAGTGGAGATACGCAGTATTTT

v_call: TRBV11-2
clone_size: -
j_call: TRBJ1-5
d_call: -
cdr3_aa: CASSLIGAGQPQHF
cdr3_nt: TGTGCCAGCAGCTTAATCGGGGCGGGTCAGCCCCAGCATTTT

v_call: TRBV2
clone_size: -
j_call: TRBJ1-1
d_call: -
cdr3_aa: CASSEMANTEAFF
cdr3_nt: TGTGCCAGCAGTGAGATGGCGAACACTGAAGCTTTCTTT

v_call: TRBV30
clone_size: -
j_call: TRBJ2-1
d_call: -
cdr3_aa: CAWSVMASAYNEQFF
cdr3_nt: TGTGCCTGGAGTGTAATGGCGAGCGCCTACAATGAGCAGTTCTTC

v_call: TRBV6-1
clone_size: -
j_call: TRBJ2-7
d_call: TRBD1
cdr3_aa: CATIPGQGYEQYF
cdr3_nt: TGTGCCACCATTCCGGGACAGGGCTACGAGCAGTACTTC

v_call: TRBV15
clone_size: -
j_call: TRBJ2-3
d_call: -
cdr3_aa: CATSRVGRGATDTQYF
cdr3_nt: TGTGCCACCAGCAGAGTGGGCAGGGGGGCAACAGATACGCAGTATTTT

v_call: TRBV6-5
clone_size: -
j_call: TRBJ1-4
d_call: -
cdr3_aa: CASSSSATNEKLFF
cdr3_nt: TGTGCCAGCAGTTCTAGTGCAACTAATGAAAAACTGTTTTTT

v_call: TRBV18
clone_size: -
j_call: TRBJ2-1
d_call: TRBD1
cdr3_aa: CASSLGQGAYNEQFF
cdr3_nt: TGTGCCAGCTCCCTCGGACAGGGGGCCTACAATGAGCAGTTCTTC

v_call: TRBV18
clone_size: -
j_call: TRBJ2-1
d_call: TRBD2
cdr3_aa: CASSPGLAKYNEQFF
cdr3_nt: TGTGCCAGCTCACCCGGACTAGCCAAATACAATGAGCAGTTCTTC

v_call: TRBV19
clone_size: once
j_call: TRBJ1-1
d_call: -
cdr3_aa: CASSILGREKNTEAFF
cdr3_nt: TGTGCCAGTAGTATCCTGGGTCGGGAGAAGAACACTGAAGCTTTCTTT

v_call: TRBV7-8
clone_size: -
j_call: TRBJ2-7
d_call: TRBD1
cdr3_aa: CASSLVRDRVREQYF
cdr3_nt: TGTGCCAGCAGCTTAGTCCGGGACAGGGTTCGAGAGCAGTACTTC

v_call: TRBV27
clone_size: -
j_call: TRBJ2-5
d_call: TRBD2
cdr3_aa: CASSLGELAGGAETQYF
cdr3_nt: TGTGCCAGCAGTTTAGGGGAACTAGCGGGGGGTGCGGAGACCCAGTACTTC

v_call: TRBV10-3
clone_size: -
j_call: TRBJ2-5
d_call: -
cdr3_aa: CAISASRETQYF
cdr3_nt: TGTGCCATCAGTGCTAGCCGGGAGACCCAGTACTTC

v_call: TRBV6-1
clone_size: -
j_call: TRBJ2-3
d_call: -
cdr3_aa: CASSEISGSTDTQYF
cdr3_nt: TGTGCCAGCAGTGAAATCAGCGGAAGCACAGATACGCAGTATTTT